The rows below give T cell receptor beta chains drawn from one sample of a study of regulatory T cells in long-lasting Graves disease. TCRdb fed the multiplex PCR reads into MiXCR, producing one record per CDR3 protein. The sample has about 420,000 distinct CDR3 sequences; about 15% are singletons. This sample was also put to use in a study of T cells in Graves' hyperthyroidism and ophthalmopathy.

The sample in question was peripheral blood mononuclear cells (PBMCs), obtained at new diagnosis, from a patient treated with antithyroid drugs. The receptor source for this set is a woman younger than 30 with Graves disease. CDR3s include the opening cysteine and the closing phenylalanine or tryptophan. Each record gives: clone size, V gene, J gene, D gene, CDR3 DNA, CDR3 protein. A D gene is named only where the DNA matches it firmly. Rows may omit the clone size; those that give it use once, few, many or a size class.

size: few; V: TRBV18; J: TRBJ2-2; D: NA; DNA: TGTGCCAGCTCACCACCGGGGATCGGGGAGCTGTTTTTT; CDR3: CASSPPGIGELFF
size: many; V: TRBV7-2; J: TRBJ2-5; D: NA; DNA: TGTGCCAGCAGCTTAGGCAGTCAAGAGACCCAGTACTTC; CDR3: CASSLGSQETQYF
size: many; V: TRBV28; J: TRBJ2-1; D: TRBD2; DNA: TGTGCCAGCAGTTTAGACGCGGGAGGGCCCTACAATGAGCAGTTCTTC; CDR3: CASSLDAGGPYNEQFF
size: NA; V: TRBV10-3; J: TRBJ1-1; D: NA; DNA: TGTGCCGGGGGGAGAGACACTGAAGCTTTCTTT; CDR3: CAGGRDTEAFF
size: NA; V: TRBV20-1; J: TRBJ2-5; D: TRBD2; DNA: TGCAGTGCTAGAGATCTGACTAGCGGGGCACAAGAGACCCAGTACTTC; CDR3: CSARDLTSGAQETQYF
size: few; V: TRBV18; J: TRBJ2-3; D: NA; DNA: TGTGCCAGCTCACCACCCGCACGACGGGCAGATACGCAGTATTTT; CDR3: CASSPPARRADTQYF
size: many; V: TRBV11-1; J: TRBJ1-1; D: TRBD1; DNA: TGTGCCAGCAGCTTATCCGGGACAGCCGCGTCTCTCGACTTT; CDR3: CASSLSGTAASLDF
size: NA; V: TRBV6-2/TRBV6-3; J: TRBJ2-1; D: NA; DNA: TGTGCCATTCTGGGGGTATCGAATGAGCAGTTCTTC; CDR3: CAILGVSNEQFF
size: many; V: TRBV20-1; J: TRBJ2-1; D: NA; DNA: TGCAGTGCTAGAGTTGGCCTAGCTGGTTCCTACAATGAGCAGTTCTTC; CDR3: CSARVGLAGSYNEQFF
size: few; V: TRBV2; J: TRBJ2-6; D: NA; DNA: TGTGCCAGCAGTGAAGCAGGGATCCTCTCTGGGGCCAACGTCCTGACTTTC; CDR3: CASSEAGILSGANVLTF
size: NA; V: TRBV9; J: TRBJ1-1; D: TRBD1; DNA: TGTGCCAGCAGCGCACAGGACAGGAGCGACACTGAAGCTTTCTTT; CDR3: CASSAQDRSDTEAFF
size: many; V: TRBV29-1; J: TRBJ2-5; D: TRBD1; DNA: TGCAGCGTTGCTCGGGGACAGGTACAAGAGACCCAGTACTTC; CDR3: CSVARGQVQETQYF
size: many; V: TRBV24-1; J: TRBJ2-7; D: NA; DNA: TGTGCCACCAGTGGTTCGATTAGCCCCTACGAGCAGTACTTC; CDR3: CATSGSISPYEQYF
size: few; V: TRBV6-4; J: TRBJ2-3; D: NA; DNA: TGTGCCAGCAGTGACAGGGTCTGGACAGATACGCAGTATTTT; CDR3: CASSDRVWTDTQYF
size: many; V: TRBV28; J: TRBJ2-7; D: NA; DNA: TGTGCCAGCAGTTCCCGCGGGTTCCCCTACGAGCAGTACTTC; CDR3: CASSSRGFPYEQYF
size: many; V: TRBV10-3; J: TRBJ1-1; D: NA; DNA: TGTGCCATCAGTGAGGTTTCACCCAGCCTGAACACTGAAGCTTTCTTT; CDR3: CAISEVSPSLNTEAFF
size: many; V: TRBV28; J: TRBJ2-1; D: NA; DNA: TGTGCCAGCAGTTTAAGGGTTGACCCGTCCCGGGGCCATGAGCAGTTCTTC; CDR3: CASSLRVDPSRGHEQFF
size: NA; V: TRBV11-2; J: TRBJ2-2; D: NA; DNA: TGTGCCAGCAGCCCCCGGAAGGGGGTCACCGGGGAGCTGTTTTTT; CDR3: CASSPRKGVTGELFF
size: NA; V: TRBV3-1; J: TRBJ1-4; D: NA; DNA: TGTGCCAGCAGCCAAGCACCACTAGTAAGAATTGAAAAACTGTTTTTT; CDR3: CASSQAPLVRIEKLFF
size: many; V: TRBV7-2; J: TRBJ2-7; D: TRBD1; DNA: TGTGCCAGCAGCTTATGGACAGGGCCCTCAGAGGGGGAGCAGTACTTC; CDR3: CASSLWTGPSEGEQYF
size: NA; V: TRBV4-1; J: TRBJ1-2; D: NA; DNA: TGCGCCAGCAGCCAAGTCATTGCCACCCATGGCTACACCTTC; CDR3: CASSQVIATHGYTF
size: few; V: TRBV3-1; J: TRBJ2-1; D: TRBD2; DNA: TGTGCCAGCAGCCAAGGGCTAGCGGGAGGGGCCGATGAGCAGTTCTTC; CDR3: CASSQGLAGGADEQFF
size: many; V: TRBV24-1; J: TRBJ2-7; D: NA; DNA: TGTGCCACCAGTGATGGCGGGACAGCCCACGAGCAGTACTTC; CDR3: CATSDGGTAHEQYF
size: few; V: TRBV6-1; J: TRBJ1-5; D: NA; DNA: TGTGCCAGCAACGGCCAGGGCTATCAGCCCCAGCATTTT; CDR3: CASNGQGYQPQHF
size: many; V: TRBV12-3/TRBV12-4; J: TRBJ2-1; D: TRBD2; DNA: TGTGCCAGCAGAAAATACGGACTAGCGGGGTCTGAGCAGTTCTTC; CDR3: CASRKYGLAGSEQFF
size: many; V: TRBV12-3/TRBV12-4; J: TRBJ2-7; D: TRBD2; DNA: TGTGCCAGCAGTACCGGGACTAGCGGCTACGAGCAGTACTTC; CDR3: CASSTGTSGYEQYF
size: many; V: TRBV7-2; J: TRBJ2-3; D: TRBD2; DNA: TGTGCCAGCAGCCCGCAGCCGGACGGACTAGCGGGAGTATTAGATACGCAGTATTTT; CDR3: CASSPQPDGLAGVLDTQYF
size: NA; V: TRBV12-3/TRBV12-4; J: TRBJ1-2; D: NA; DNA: TGTGCCAGCAGTCTCAACGGGGGTCCCTATGGCTACACCTTC; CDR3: CASSLNGGPYGYTF
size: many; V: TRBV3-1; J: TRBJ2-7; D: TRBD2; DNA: TGTGCCAGCAGCCGGACTAGCAGGTCCTACGAGCAGTACTTC; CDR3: CASSRTSRSYEQYF
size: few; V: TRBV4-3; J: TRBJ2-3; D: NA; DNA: TGCGCCAGCAGCTCGCGTGGACTACTCACAGATACGCAGTATTTT; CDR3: CASSSRGLLTDTQYF
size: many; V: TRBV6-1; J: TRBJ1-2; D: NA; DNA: TGTGCCAGCAGTGAAGCTTGGGCGGGGGACGATGGCTACACCTTC; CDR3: CASSEAWAGDDGYTF
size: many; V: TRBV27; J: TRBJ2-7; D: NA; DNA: TGTGCCAGCAGTTCCCCCCGAGGAGTGGTTTACGAGCAGTACTTC; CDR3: CASSSPRGVVYEQYF
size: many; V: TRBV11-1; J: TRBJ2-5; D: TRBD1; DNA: TGTACCAGCAGCCCGGTCAGGGGGTACCAAGAGACCCAGTACTTC; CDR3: CTSSPVRGYQETQYF
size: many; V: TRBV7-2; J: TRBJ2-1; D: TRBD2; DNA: TGTGCCAGCAGCTTAGGGCCAGCGGGAGGGCACAATGAGCAGTTCTTC; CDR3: CASSLGPAGGHNEQFF
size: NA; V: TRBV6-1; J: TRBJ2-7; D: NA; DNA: TGTGCCAGCAGTCCCGGGCCCACCTACGAGCAGTACTTC; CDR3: CASSPGPTYEQYF
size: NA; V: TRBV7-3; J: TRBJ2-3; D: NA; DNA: TGTGCCAGCAGCCCCACGGATGGGACGGGGCTCTATACGCAGTATTTT; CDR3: CASSPTDGTGLYTQYF
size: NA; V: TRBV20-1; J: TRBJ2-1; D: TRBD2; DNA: TGCAGTGCTAGACCCCGGGGGACTAGCGGGAGTTTCTACAATGAGCAGTTCTTC; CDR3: CSARPRGTSGSFYNEQFF
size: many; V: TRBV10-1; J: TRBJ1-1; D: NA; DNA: TGCGCCAGCAGAACTAGAGTGGACACTTTGGAAGCTTTCTTT; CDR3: CASRTRVDTLEAFF
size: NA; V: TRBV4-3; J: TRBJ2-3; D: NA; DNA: TGCGCCAGCAGCCAAGGGTCTCGGAGGGCCGGGGATACGCAGTATTTT; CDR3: CASSQGSRRAGDTQYF
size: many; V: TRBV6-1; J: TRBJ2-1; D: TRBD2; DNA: TGTGCCAGCATGGGCGGGAGTGTCTATGATGAGCAGTTCTTC; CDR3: CASMGGSVYDEQFF
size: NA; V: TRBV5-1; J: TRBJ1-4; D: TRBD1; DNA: TGCGCCAGCAGCGTCCGGGACAGGGGGCGAAGTTTGGAAAAACTGTTTTTT; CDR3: CASSVRDRGRSLEKLFF
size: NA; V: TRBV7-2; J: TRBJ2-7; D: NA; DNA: TGTGCCAGCAGCTTACGGACAGCTTCCTACGAGCAGTACTTC; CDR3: CASSLRTASYEQYF
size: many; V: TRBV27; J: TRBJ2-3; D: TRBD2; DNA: TGTGCCAGCAGTTTGGGAGGGAGGGCCGCTACGCAGTATTTT; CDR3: CASSLGGRAATQYF
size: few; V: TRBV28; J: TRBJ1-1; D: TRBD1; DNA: TGTGCCAGCAGGCATCTGGGACAGGGGGTAGTGAACACTGAAGCTTTCTTT; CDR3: CASRHLGQGVVNTEAFF
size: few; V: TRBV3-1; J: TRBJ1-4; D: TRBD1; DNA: TGTGCCAGCAGCCCAGGGACAGGAATAAGTGAAAAACTGTTTTTT; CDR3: CASSPGTGISEKLFF
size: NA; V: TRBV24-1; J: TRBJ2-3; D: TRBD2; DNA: TGTGCCACCAGTGATTTGCGTAGCGGGAGCACAGATACGCAGTATTTT; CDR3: CATSDLRSGSTDTQYF
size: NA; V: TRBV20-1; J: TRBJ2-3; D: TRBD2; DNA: TGCAGTGCTAGATCTAGGACTAGCGGGAGGAGCACAGATACGCAGTATTTT; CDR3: CSARSRTSGRSTDTQYF
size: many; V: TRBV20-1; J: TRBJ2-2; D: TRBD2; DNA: TGCAGTGCTAGTCCGCTAGCGGGAGTTGTCGGGGAGCTGTTTTTT; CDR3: CSASPLAGVVGELFF